The rows below give T cell receptor beta chains drawn from one sample of a study of T cells after somatic rescue of genetic block. Produced via immunoSEQ multiplex PCR; TCRdb's table is partial and in-frame only. The table has about 63,000 clones, just over 90% seen once; the top ten hold approximately 3%. Sequencing was carried out using peripheral blood mononuclear cells (PBMCs). The receptor source for this set is a man aged 40-55 years. CDR3s include the opening cysteine and the closing phenylalanine or tryptophan. The order of the fields is D gene, V gene, clone size, J gene, CDR3 protein, CDR3 DNA. A D gene is named only where the DNA matches it firmly. Clone size appears in some rows only: once, few, many, or a class for an expanded clone.

d_gene: .
v_gene: TRBV7-9
abundance: .
j_gene: TRBJ1-2
CDR3aa: CASSLGEHGYTF
CDR3nt: TGTGCCAGCAGCTTAGGAGAACATGGCTACACCTTC

d_gene: .
v_gene: TRBV11-1
abundance: .
j_gene: TRBJ1-6
CDR3aa: CASSPMGHLGSPLHF
CDR3nt: TGTGCCAGCAGCCCGATGGGACACCTTGGTTCACCCCTCCACTTT

d_gene: .
v_gene: TRBV13
abundance: .
j_gene: TRBJ2-1
CDR3aa: CASSLGSINEQFF
CDR3nt: TGTGCCAGCAGCTTAGGCTCCATCAATGAGCAGTTCTTC

d_gene: .
v_gene: TRBV2
abundance: .
j_gene: TRBJ1-4
CDR3aa: CASSGSASSATNEKLFF
CDR3nt: TGTGCCAGCAGTGGTTCGGCGAGCTCGGCGACTAATGAAAAACTGTTTTTT

d_gene: TRBD1
v_gene: TRBV30
abundance: .
j_gene: TRBJ2-6
CDR3aa: CAWGRDRSNSGANVLTF
CDR3nt: TGTGCCTGGGGTCGGGACAGATCCAACTCTGGGGCCAACGTCCTGACTTTC

d_gene: TRBD1
v_gene: TRBV27
abundance: .
j_gene: TRBJ2-1
CDR3aa: CASSLSGQSYNEQFF
CDR3nt: TGTGCCAGCAGTTTATCGGGACAGTCCTACAATGAGCAGTTCTTC

d_gene: .
v_gene: TRBV11-3
abundance: .
j_gene: TRBJ2-1
CDR3aa: CASSLGRGYNEQFF
CDR3nt: TGTGCCAGCAGCTTAGGCAGGGGCTACAATGAGCAGTTCTTC

d_gene: TRBD2
v_gene: TRBV5-1
abundance: .
j_gene: TRBJ2-1
CDR3aa: CASSLAGTRINEQFF
CDR3nt: TGCGCCAGCAGCTTGGCGGGGACTAGGATCAATGAGCAGTTCTTC

d_gene: TRBD2
v_gene: TRBV15
abundance: .
j_gene: TRBJ2-6
CDR3aa: CATSRDPGLAGGPGANVLTF
CDR3nt: TGTGCCACCAGCAGGGACCCCGGACTAGCGGGGGGGCCTGGGGCCAACGTCCTGACTTTC

d_gene: .
v_gene: TRBV5-4
abundance: .
j_gene: TRBJ1-2
CDR3aa: CASSLTGIYGYTF
CDR3nt: TGTGCCAGCAGCTTGACAGGCATCTATGGCTACACCTTC

d_gene: .
v_gene: TRBV7-7
abundance: .
j_gene: TRBJ1-4
CDR3aa: CASSSSVNEKLFF
CDR3nt: TGTGCCAGCAGCTCGTCCGTTAATGAAAAACTGTTTTTT

d_gene: .
v_gene: TRBV18
abundance: .
j_gene: TRBJ2-7
CDR3aa: CASSPGGQNPYEQYF
CDR3nt: TGTGCCAGCTCACCAGGTGGACAGAACCCCTACGAGCAGTACTTC

d_gene: .
v_gene: TRBV27
abundance: .
j_gene: TRBJ2-6
CDR3aa: CASRLDNLNSGANVLTF
CDR3nt: TGTGCCAGCAGATTGGACAACCTAAACTCTGGGGCCAACGTCCTGACTTTC

d_gene: .
v_gene: TRBV27
abundance: .
j_gene: TRBJ2-5
CDR3aa: CASSSSRYQETQYF
CDR3nt: TGTGCCAGCAGTTCCTCCCGATACCAAGAGACCCAGTACTTC

d_gene: TRBD1
v_gene: TRBV6-6
abundance: .
j_gene: TRBJ2-7
CDR3aa: CASSSPGQGDYEQYF
CDR3nt: TGTGCCAGCAGTTCACCGGGACAGGGAGACTACGAGCAGTACTTC

d_gene: TRBD2
v_gene: TRBV6-5
abundance: .
j_gene: TRBJ2-7
CDR3aa: CASKTIAGGSYEQYF
CDR3nt: TGTGCCAGCAAAACAATAGCGGGAGGGTCCTACGAGCAGTACTTC

d_gene: .
v_gene: TRBV2
abundance: .
j_gene: TRBJ1-4
CDR3aa: CASRGVANEKLFF
CDR3nt: TGTGCAAGCAGAGGGGTCGCTAATGAAAAACTGTTTTTT

d_gene: .
v_gene: TRBV5-6
abundance: .
j_gene: TRBJ1-2
CDR3aa: CASSLEGSNGYTF
CDR3nt: TGTGCCAGCAGCTTGGAGGGGTCCAATGGCTACACCTTC

d_gene: .
v_gene: TRBV7-2
abundance: .
j_gene: TRBJ2-3
CDR3aa: CASSPGEGTDTQYF
CDR3nt: TGTGCCAGCAGCCCCGGGGAGGGCACAGATACGCAGTATTTT

d_gene: .
v_gene: TRBV7-9
abundance: .
j_gene: TRBJ1-5
CDR3aa: CASSPGTLVGMPQHF
CDR3nt: TGTGCCAGCAGCCCTGGGACCCTGGTGGGAATGCCCCAGCATTTT

d_gene: .
v_gene: TRBV5-8
abundance: .
j_gene: TRBJ2-7
CDR3aa: CASSFYGQGHEQYF
CDR3nt: TGTGCCAGCAGCTTTTACGGGCAGGGCCACGAGCAGTACTTC

d_gene: TRBD1
v_gene: TRBV27
abundance: .
j_gene: TRBJ2-7
CDR3aa: CASSPTGWEQYF
CDR3nt: TGTGCCAGCAGCCCGACAGGGTGGGAGCAGTACTTC

d_gene: .
v_gene: TRBV9
abundance: .
j_gene: TRBJ2-5
CDR3aa: CASSVGDSERTQYF
CDR3nt: TGTGCCAGCAGCGTAGGTGACAGCGAGCGGACCCAGTACTTC

d_gene: .
v_gene: TRBV19
abundance: .
j_gene: TRBJ1-5
CDR3aa: CASRPAGNSNQPQHF
CDR3nt: TGTGCCAGTAGACCCGCAGGGAATAGCAATCAGCCCCAGCATTTT

d_gene: .
v_gene: TRBV9
abundance: .
j_gene: TRBJ1-1
CDR3aa: CASSAPGMAAFF
CDR3nt: TGTGCCAGCAGCGCCCCCGGGATGGCAGCTTTCTTT

d_gene: TRBD1
v_gene: TRBV6-6
abundance: once
j_gene: TRBJ1-2
CDR3aa: CASSRQGTNYGYTF
CDR3nt: TGTGCCAGCAGTAGACAGGGAACGAACTATGGCTACACCTTC

d_gene: TRBD1
v_gene: TRBV18
abundance: once
j_gene: TRBJ1-1
CDR3aa: CASSPIILQGTEAFF
CDR3nt: TGTGCCAGCTCACCCATCATTTTACAGGGGACTGAAGCTTTCTTT

d_gene: TRBD2
v_gene: TRBV4-1
abundance: .
j_gene: TRBJ2-1
CDR3aa: CASSQGTSLAGVFNEQFF
CDR3nt: TGCGCCAGCAGCCAAGGGACATCGCTAGCGGGAGTTTTTAATGAGCAGTTCTTC

d_gene: .
v_gene: TRBV7-2
abundance: .
j_gene: TRBJ2-7
CDR3aa: CASSAREPPYEQYF
CDR3nt: TGTGCCAGCAGTGCTCGAGAGCCCCCCTACGAGCAGTACTTC

d_gene: .
v_gene: TRBV5-4
abundance: .
j_gene: TRBJ2-7
CDR3aa: CASSPDPGAPPYEQYF
CDR3nt: TGTGCCAGCAGCCCCGACCCCGGGGCACCCCCCTACGAGCAGTACTTC

d_gene: .
v_gene: TRBV19
abundance: .
j_gene: TRBJ2-1
CDR3aa: CASSFRGGSYNEQFF
CDR3nt: TGTGCCAGTAGTTTCAGGGGGGGCTCCTACAATGAGCAGTTCTTC

d_gene: TRBD2
v_gene: TRBV7-9
abundance: .
j_gene: TRBJ2-1
CDR3aa: CASSPTGTSLFGHEQFF
CDR3nt: TGTGCCAGCAGCCCGACCGGGACTAGTTTATTTGGGCATGAGCAGTTCTTC

d_gene: TRBD1
v_gene: TRBV28
abundance: once
j_gene: TRBJ1-4
CDR3aa: CASVKTGWSEKLFF
CDR3nt: TGTGCCAGCGTCAAGACAGGGTGGAGTGAAAAACTGTTTTTT

d_gene: .
v_gene: TRBV7-9
abundance: .
j_gene: TRBJ2-7
CDR3aa: CASSLTGSGQYF
CDR3nt: TGTGCCAGCAGCTTAACGGGGTCCGGGCAGTACTTC

d_gene: .
v_gene: TRBV5-1
abundance: .
j_gene: TRBJ2-7
CDR3aa: CASSSLLYGEQYF
CDR3nt: TGCGCCAGCAGCTCCCTGCTCTACGGGGAGCAGTACTTC

d_gene: .
v_gene: TRBV7-8
abundance: .
j_gene: TRBJ2-5
CDR3aa: CASSSHLGLQETQYF
CDR3nt: TGTGCCAGCAGCTCCCACCTTGGACTCCAAGAGACCCAGTACTTC

d_gene: .
v_gene: TRBV6-5
abundance: .
j_gene: TRBJ2-5
CDR3aa: CASRIQETQYF
CDR3nt: TGTGCCAGCCGGATTCAAGAGACCCAGTACTTC

d_gene: TRBD2
v_gene: TRBV19
abundance: .
j_gene: TRBJ2-1
CDR3aa: CASSIDITRGRWNEQFF
CDR3nt: TGTGCCAGTAGTATAGATATTACGCGCGGGAGATGGAATGAGCAGTTCTTC

d_gene: .
v_gene: TRBV7-6
abundance: once
j_gene: TRBJ2-1
CDR3aa: CASSSFGRNEQFF
CDR3nt: TGTGCCAGCAGCTCATTTGGTCGCAATGAGCAGTTCTTC

d_gene: .
v_gene: TRBV6-6
abundance: .
j_gene: TRBJ2-2
CDR3aa: CASRGSLNTGELFF
CDR3nt: TGTGCCAGCAGGGGGAGTTTGAACACCGGGGAGCTGTTTTTT